A selection of T cell receptor beta chains follows, all from one sample in a study of blood T cells in healthy people across ages. TCRdb redid the calling of the 5' RACE reads with MiXCR, one entry per CDR3 protein. The sample lists hundreds of thousands of distinct CDR3 sequences; roughly 48% were seen once. The source material was blood. These receptors were taken from a man aged 80 or over in good health. The CDR3 runs from the conserved cysteine through the conserved F or W. A D gene is named only where the DNA matches it firmly. Part of the rows lack a size; the others show once, few, many or a class for expanded clones.

d_call: TRBD1; v_call: TRBV27; j_call: TRBJ2-7; clone_size: -; cdr3_aa: CASSSLDRGISYEQYF; cdr3_nt: TGTGCCAGCAGTTCTCTGGACAGGGGGATAAGCTACGAGCAGTACTTC
d_call: TRBD2; v_call: TRBV15; j_call: TRBJ2-1; clone_size: -; cdr3_aa: CATSRDRASGGREQFF; cdr3_nt: TGTGCCACCAGCAGAGATCGGGCTAGCGGGGGTCGGGAGCAGTTCTTC
d_call: -; v_call: TRBV29-1; j_call: TRBJ2-5; clone_size: few; cdr3_aa: CSVERGGGTQYF; cdr3_nt: TGCAGCGTTGAAAGGGGTGGAGGGACCCAGTACTTC
d_call: -; v_call: TRBV5-1; j_call: TRBJ2-3; clone_size: -; cdr3_aa: CASSYRVPSTDTQYF; cdr3_nt: TGCGCCAGCAGCTACCGGGTTCCTAGCACAGATACGCAGTATTTT
d_call: TRBD2; v_call: TRBV28; j_call: TRBJ2-7; clone_size: -; cdr3_aa: CASQAGGSSYEQYF; cdr3_nt: TGTGCCAGCCAAGCGGGAGGGAGCTCCTACGAGCAGTACTTC
d_call: -; v_call: TRBV29-1; j_call: TRBJ2-3; clone_size: -; cdr3_aa: CSVDVGGDTQYF; cdr3_nt: TGCAGCGTTGATGTGGGTGGTGATACGCAGTATTTT
d_call: TRBD1; v_call: TRBV2; j_call: TRBJ1-2; clone_size: -; cdr3_aa: CASSFTRQGDGYTF; cdr3_nt: TGTGCCAGCAGTTTTACAAGACAGGGTGACGGCTACACCTTC
d_call: -; v_call: TRBV6-9; j_call: TRBJ2-5; clone_size: -; cdr3_aa: CATSPGQDQETQYF; cdr3_nt: TGTGCCACAAGCCCGGGGCAGGACCAAGAGACCCAGTACTTC
d_call: TRBD2; v_call: TRBV20-1; j_call: TRBJ2-3; clone_size: -; cdr3_aa: CSAAEGLAGASDTQYF; cdr3_nt: TGCAGTGCCGCGGAGGGACTAGCGGGAGCGTCAGATACGCAGTATTTT
d_call: -; v_call: TRBV27; j_call: TRBJ2-1; clone_size: -; cdr3_aa: CASSSTGASNEQFF; cdr3_nt: TGTGCCAGCAGCTCGACAGGAGCTTCCAATGAGCAGTTCTTC
d_call: -; v_call: TRBV12-3/TRBV12-4; j_call: TRBJ1-5; clone_size: -; cdr3_aa: CASSGTGRNQPQHF; cdr3_nt: TGTGCCAGCAGTGGCACAGGCCGCAATCAGCCCCAGCATTTT
d_call: -; v_call: TRBV6-6; j_call: TRBJ2-2; clone_size: -; cdr3_aa: CATSGASLNTGELFF; cdr3_nt: TGTGCCACCAGTGGGGCTAGCCTTAACACCGGGGAGCTGTTTTTT
d_call: -; v_call: TRBV6-6; j_call: TRBJ1-5; clone_size: few; cdr3_aa: CASSYSQNSNQPQHF; cdr3_nt: TGTGCCAGCAGTTACTCCCAGAATAGCAATCAGCCCCAGCATTTT
d_call: TRBD2; v_call: TRBV2; j_call: TRBJ2-5; clone_size: few; cdr3_aa: CASSGASGETQYF; cdr3_nt: TGTGCCAGCAGTGGAGCTAGCGGGGAGACCCAGTACTTC
d_call: -; v_call: TRBV7-9; j_call: TRBJ1-5; clone_size: -; cdr3_aa: CASGPSGRAPGSPQHF; cdr3_nt: TGTGCCAGCGGCCCCAGCGGCAGGGCACCAGGGTCGCCCCAGCATTTT
d_call: TRBD2; v_call: TRBV6-2/TRBV6-3; j_call: TRBJ2-1; clone_size: -; cdr3_aa: CASSPSWGLAGRGGIEQFF; cdr3_nt: TGTGCCAGCAGCCCCAGTTGGGGACTAGCGGGAAGAGGGGGCATTGAGCAGTTCTTC
d_call: -; v_call: TRBV7-2; j_call: TRBJ1-2; clone_size: -; cdr3_aa: CASSFRSSGLDYGYTF; cdr3_nt: TGTGCCAGCAGCTTCCGCAGTTCGGGGTTGGACTATGGCTACACCTTC
d_call: -; v_call: TRBV6-5; j_call: TRBJ2-6; clone_size: few; cdr3_aa: CASSYSYPGTDSGANVLTF; cdr3_nt: TGTGCCAGCAGTTACTCGTATCCAGGGACTGACTCTGGGGCCAACGTCCTGACTTTC
d_call: TRBD1; v_call: TRBV29-1; j_call: TRBJ2-3; clone_size: -; cdr3_aa: CSVAQGITDTQYF; cdr3_nt: TGCAGCGTGGCACAGGGGATCACAGATACGCAGTATTTT
d_call: -; v_call: TRBV14; j_call: TRBJ2-7; clone_size: -; cdr3_aa: CASSQDLSWGAKSYEQYF; cdr3_nt: TGTGCCAGCAGCCAAGATTTGAGTTGGGGGGCAAAGTCCTACGAGCAGTACTTC
d_call: TRBD1; v_call: TRBV27; j_call: TRBJ2-3; clone_size: -; cdr3_aa: CASSLKFRGDRGPDTQYF; cdr3_nt: TGTGCCAGCAGTTTAAAGTTTAGGGGGGACAGGGGTCCAGATACGCAGTATTTT
d_call: -; v_call: TRBV6-1; j_call: TRBJ2-7; clone_size: few; cdr3_aa: CASRVAGLREQYF; cdr3_nt: TGTGCCAGTCGGGTCGCCGGGCTGCGCGAGCAGTACTTC
d_call: -; v_call: TRBV7-2; j_call: TRBJ1-6; clone_size: -; cdr3_aa: CASSVDFGKSPLHF; cdr3_nt: TGTGCCAGCAGCGTAGATTTCGGGAAGTCACCCCTCCACTTT
d_call: -; v_call: TRBV11-2; j_call: TRBJ2-2; clone_size: -; cdr3_aa: CASSLVRYLGFRPGELFF; cdr3_nt: TGTGCCAGCAGCTTAGTACGCTATCTGGGGTTCCGCCCCGGGGAGCTGTTTTTT
d_call: -; v_call: TRBV27; j_call: TRBJ2-7; clone_size: -; cdr3_aa: CASSGTGVSYEQYF; cdr3_nt: TGTGCCAGCAGCGGAACGGGAGTTTCCTACGAGCAGTACTTC
d_call: -; v_call: TRBV20-1; j_call: TRBJ2-5; clone_size: -; cdr3_aa: CSARAGAGAGETQYF; cdr3_nt: TGCAGTGCTAGAGCAGGGGCGGGAGCAGGGGAGACCCAGTACTTC
d_call: TRBD2; v_call: TRBV6-1; j_call: TRBJ2-3; clone_size: -; cdr3_aa: CASSELAGADTQYF; cdr3_nt: TGTGCCAGCAGTGAACTAGCGGGGGCAGATACGCAGTATTTT
d_call: -; v_call: TRBV6-2/TRBV6-3; j_call: TRBJ1-5; clone_size: -; cdr3_aa: CASSYAAPNNQPQHF; cdr3_nt: TGTGCCAGCAGTTACGCGGCCCCGAACAATCAGCCCCAGCATTTT
d_call: TRBD2; v_call: TRBV4-2; j_call: TRBJ2-3; clone_size: many; cdr3_aa: CASSPGGAIAGADTQYF; cdr3_nt: TGTGCCAGCAGCCCTGGCGGGGCGATAGCGGGGGCAGATACGCAGTATTTT
d_call: TRBD2; v_call: TRBV27; j_call: TRBJ2-6; clone_size: -; cdr3_aa: CASSLRLAGGWSGANVLTF; cdr3_nt: TGTGCCAGCAGTCTTCGACTAGCGGGAGGTTGGTCTGGGGCCAACGTCCTGACTTTC
d_call: TRBD2; v_call: TRBV20-1; j_call: TRBJ2-1; clone_size: -; cdr3_aa: CSARTRGLAGGYNEQFF; cdr3_nt: TGCAGTGCTAGAACCCGGGGACTAGCGGGAGGGTACAATGAGCAGTTCTTC
d_call: -; v_call: TRBV4-3; j_call: TRBJ1-6; clone_size: -; cdr3_aa: CASSREGQPFNSPLHF; cdr3_nt: TGCGCCAGCAGCCGCGAAGGACAGCCGTTTAATTCACCCCTCCACTTT
d_call: TRBD2; v_call: TRBV9; j_call: TRBJ2-3; clone_size: -; cdr3_aa: CASSVAGTSGRSDTQYF; cdr3_nt: TGTGCCAGCAGCGTAGCCGGCACTAGCGGGAGGTCGGATACGCAGTATTTT
d_call: -; v_call: TRBV20-1; j_call: TRBJ2-1; clone_size: few; cdr3_aa: CSTPGASYNEQFF; cdr3_nt: TGCAGTACCCCGGGTGCCTCCTACAATGAGCAGTTCTTC
d_call: -; v_call: TRBV5-5; j_call: TRBJ2-5; clone_size: few; cdr3_aa: CASRRATQETQYF; cdr3_nt: TGTGCCAGCAGGCGAGCCACCCAAGAGACCCAGTACTTC
d_call: TRBD2; v_call: TRBV2; j_call: TRBJ2-7; clone_size: -; cdr3_aa: CATQGTSGTYEQYF; cdr3_nt: TGTGCCACCCAAGGGACTAGCGGGACCTACGAGCAGTACTTC
d_call: -; v_call: TRBV2; j_call: TRBJ1-2; clone_size: -; cdr3_aa: CASSFLGQGGLGGYTF; cdr3_nt: TGTGCCAGCAGTTTCCTCGGGCAGGGAGGGTTGGGTGGCTACACCTTC
d_call: -; v_call: TRBV6-6; j_call: TRBJ1-1; clone_size: few; cdr3_aa: CASSYSGTSNTEAFF; cdr3_nt: TGTGCCAGCAGTTACTCCGGGACGTCGAACACTGAAGCTTTCTTT
d_call: -; v_call: TRBV3-1; j_call: TRBJ1-4; clone_size: -; cdr3_aa: CASSQGQNEKLFF; cdr3_nt: TGTGCCAGCAGCCAAGGACAGAATGAAAAACTGTTTTTT
d_call: -; v_call: TRBV30; j_call: TRBJ1-2; clone_size: -; cdr3_aa: CAWGEFGGYTF; cdr3_nt: TGTGCCTGGGGGGAATTCGGAGGCTACACCTTC
d_call: -; v_call: TRBV5-1; j_call: TRBJ2-5; clone_size: -; cdr3_aa: CASSQLQGREETQYF; cdr3_nt: TGCGCCAGCAGCCAACTTCAGGGGAGAGAAGAGACCCAGTACTTC
d_call: TRBD1; v_call: TRBV10-3; j_call: TRBJ1-6; clone_size: -; cdr3_aa: CAISESRTGGSPLHF; cdr3_nt: TGTGCCATCAGTGAGTCGAGGACAGGGGGGTCACCCCTCCACTTT
d_call: -; v_call: TRBV6-5; j_call: TRBJ1-1; clone_size: many; cdr3_aa: CASSYSTGLNTEAFF; cdr3_nt: TGTGCCAGCAGTTACTCGACGGGCTTGAACACTGAAGCTTTCTTT
d_call: TRBD1; v_call: TRBV5-1; j_call: TRBJ1-2; clone_size: -; cdr3_aa: CASSPLPTGMGHGYTF; cdr3_nt: TGCGCCAGCAGCCCCCTCCCGACAGGGATGGGGCATGGCTACACCTTC
d_call: -; v_call: TRBV2; j_call: TRBJ1-5; clone_size: few; cdr3_aa: CASSRQSSNQPQHF; cdr3_nt: TGTGCCAGCAGTCGACAGAGCAGCAATCAGCCCCAGCATTTT
d_call: -; v_call: TRBV27; j_call: TRBJ2-1; clone_size: few; cdr3_aa: CASSFGQAGLSSYNEQFF; cdr3_nt: TGTGCCAGCAGTTTCGGTCAGGCTGGCCTGAGCTCCTACAATGAGCAGTTCTTC
d_call: -; v_call: TRBV6-1; j_call: TRBJ2-7; clone_size: -; cdr3_aa: CASSMSRGGGLSYEQYF; cdr3_nt: TGTGCCAGCAGTATGTCGCGTGGAGGGGGCCTCTCCTACGAGCAGTACTTC